The entry below gives a single TCR beta chain sequence along with its context. Its antigen remains unknown. This CDR3 spans 12 amino acids. Germline loops: CDR1 SGHDT, CDR2 YYEEEE. The ends were cut back, 3 bases at V and 6 bases at J, with 7 bases in the middle. The sample originates from a study of T cell responses to AZD1222 COVID-19 vaccine. At the level of the study: Second-dose groups at about 4 or about 12 weeks were pooled. Whole-study findings and limits: Once two AZD1222 doses were given, Spike-specific TCR breadth and depth went up.

Clones were read by immunoSEQ multiplex PCR, and TCRdb kept only the in-frame ones, dropping some. The table lists 130,000 or so clones, roughly nine tenths of them singletons, with around a quarter in the top ten. This chain joins TRBV5-6 and TRBJ1-5, with D unclear. The sequencing used peripheral blood, collected on day 0 of AZD1222 vaccination. This clonotype was obtained from an adult in good health. The CDR3 region has the DNA TGTGCCAGCAGCTATGCGAGTCAGCCCCAGCATTTT. Protein: CASSYASQPQHF.